This is a list of T cell receptor beta chains from one sample in a study of T cells in Graves' hyperthyroidism and ophthalmopathy. Using its own MiXCR run on the multiplex PCR reads, TCRdb lists one record per CDR3 protein. Of about 620,000 distinct CDR3 sequences listed, roughly 17% are singletons. The sample consisted of blood. The source is a woman aged 25-40 years with Graves' hyperthyroidism. Each CDR3 is given with its conserved first and last residue. The order of the fields is V gene, clone size, D gene, J gene, CDR3 protein, CDR3 DNA. D genes are given only for firm matches. Clone size appears in some rows only: once, few, many, or a class for an expanded clone.

v_call: TRBV12-3/TRBV12-4; clone_size: .; d_call: TRBD1; j_call: TRBJ2-5; cdr3_aa: CASSFRDREQTQYF; cdr3_nt: TGTGCCAGCAGTTTCCGGGACAGGGAGCAGACCCAGTACTTC
v_call: TRBV5-1; clone_size: many; d_call: TRBD2; j_call: TRBJ2-1; cdr3_aa: CASSAGTSGGNEQFF; cdr3_nt: TGCGCCAGCAGCGCCGGGACTAGCGGGGGTAATGAGCAGTTCTTC
v_call: TRBV10-2; clone_size: few; d_call: TRBD2; j_call: TRBJ2-3; cdr3_aa: CASSVAGVADTQYF; cdr3_nt: TGCGCCAGCAGTGTTGCGGGAGTGGCAGATACGCAGTATTTT
v_call: TRBV9; clone_size: .; d_call: .; j_call: TRBJ1-2; cdr3_aa: CASSAGDLGGYTF; cdr3_nt: TGTGCCAGCAGCGCCGGGGACTTGGGGGGCTACACCTTC
v_call: TRBV7-2; clone_size: few; d_call: .; j_call: TRBJ2-1; cdr3_aa: CASSPSREQRQFF; cdr3_nt: TGTGCCAGCAGCCCCAGTCGGGAGCAGCGGCAGTTCTTC
v_call: TRBV7-2; clone_size: .; d_call: .; j_call: TRBJ1-2; cdr3_aa: CASIFPGMAGYTF; cdr3_nt: TGTGCCAGCATATTCCCCGGAATGGCGGGCTACACCTTC
v_call: TRBV28; clone_size: many; d_call: TRBD2; j_call: TRBJ2-1; cdr3_aa: CGSAGTLQDEQFF; cdr3_nt: TGTGGGTCAGCGGGGACCTTACAAGATGAGCAGTTCTTC
v_call: TRBV28; clone_size: many; d_call: .; j_call: TRBJ2-1; cdr3_aa: CASSIGRGSYNEQFF; cdr3_nt: TGTGCCAGCAGTATCGGTCGAGGATCCTACAATGAGCAGTTCTTC
v_call: TRBV11-2; clone_size: many; d_call: TRBD2; j_call: TRBJ2-1; cdr3_aa: CASSVQIAGGFNEQFF; cdr3_nt: TGTGCCAGCAGCGTACAAATAGCGGGAGGGTTCAATGAGCAGTTCTTC
v_call: TRBV6-2/TRBV6-3; clone_size: .; d_call: TRBD1; j_call: TRBJ1-1; cdr3_aa: CASLGTVNTEAFF; cdr3_nt: TGTGCCAGCCTAGGGACAGTGAACACTGAAGCTTTCTTT
v_call: TRBV28; clone_size: many; d_call: .; j_call: TRBJ1-1; cdr3_aa: CASSLGPDTMNTEAFF; cdr3_nt: TGTGCCAGCAGCTTGGGGCCAGACACTATGAACACTGAAGCTTTCTTT
v_call: TRBV7-9; clone_size: many; d_call: TRBD1; j_call: TRBJ2-7; cdr3_aa: CAWRDRGGNEQYF; cdr3_nt: TGTGCCTGGAGGGACAGGGGGGGGAACGAGCAGTACTTC
v_call: TRBV20-1; clone_size: many; d_call: .; j_call: TRBJ2-3; cdr3_aa: CSARDRTGGDTQYF; cdr3_nt: TGCAGTGCTAGAGATCGGACGGGCGGAGATACGCAGTATTTT
v_call: TRBV30; clone_size: many; d_call: .; j_call: TRBJ1-5; cdr3_aa: CAWGRTLSNQPQHF; cdr3_nt: TGTGCCTGGGGAAGGACACTTAGCAATCAGCCCCAGCATTTT
v_call: TRBV6-2/TRBV6-3; clone_size: many; d_call: TRBD2; j_call: TRBJ2-7; cdr3_aa: CASRRLAGSHEQYF; cdr3_nt: TGTGCCAGCAGGCGACTAGCGGGAAGCCACGAGCAGTACTTC
v_call: TRBV30; clone_size: many; d_call: TRBD1; j_call: TRBJ2-7; cdr3_aa: CAWIPRGFSYEQYF; cdr3_nt: TGTGCCTGGATCCCCAGGGGGTTCTCCTACGAGCAGTACTTC
v_call: TRBV20-1; clone_size: .; d_call: .; j_call: TRBJ2-3; cdr3_aa: CSARDLLVDTQYF; cdr3_nt: TGCAGTGCTAGAGATCTCTTGGTAGATACGCAGTATTTT
v_call: TRBV28; clone_size: medium-sized; d_call: TRBD2; j_call: TRBJ2-1; cdr3_aa: CASSSRRLAGKAHNEQFF; cdr3_nt: TGTGCCAGCAGCTCACGAAGGTTAGCGGGAAAAGCCCACAATGAGCAGTTCTTC
v_call: TRBV28; clone_size: many; d_call: .; j_call: TRBJ2-4; cdr3_aa: CASSRQGNIQYF; cdr3_nt: TGTGCCAGCAGTCGTCAGGGGAACATTCAGTACTTC
v_call: TRBV20-1; clone_size: many; d_call: TRBD1; j_call: TRBJ2-7; cdr3_aa: CSARDADRGLEQYF; cdr3_nt: TGCAGTGCTAGAGACGCGGACAGGGGTCTAGAGCAGTACTTC
v_call: TRBV14; clone_size: .; d_call: .; j_call: TRBJ2-7; cdr3_aa: CASSEASNNAFSKEQYF; cdr3_nt: TGTGCCAGCAGCGAAGCTTCAAACAACGCGTTCTCTAAGGAGCAGTACTTC
v_call: TRBV18; clone_size: many; d_call: .; j_call: TRBJ2-7; cdr3_aa: CASSPDVAEQYF; cdr3_nt: TGTGCCAGCTCCCCCGACGTGGCCGAGCAGTACTTC
v_call: TRBV6-2/TRBV6-3; clone_size: many; d_call: .; j_call: TRBJ2-2; cdr3_aa: CASKGERNTGELFF; cdr3_nt: TGTGCCAGCAAGGGGGAACGGAACACCGGGGAGCTGTTTTTT
v_call: TRBV7-2; clone_size: many; d_call: TRBD2; j_call: TRBJ2-4; cdr3_aa: CASSLEVLAGLAKNIQYF; cdr3_nt: TGTGCCAGCAGCTTAGAAGTACTAGCGGGCCTAGCCAAAAACATTCAGTACTTC
v_call: TRBV2; clone_size: few; d_call: .; j_call: TRBJ1-5; cdr3_aa: CASSERIQPQHF; cdr3_nt: TGTGCCAGCAGTGAAAGGATACAGCCCCAGCATTTT
v_call: TRBV28; clone_size: many; d_call: TRBD1; j_call: TRBJ1-1; cdr3_aa: CASSLFTGTGATEAFF; cdr3_nt: TGTGCCAGCAGTTTATTTACCGGGACAGGGGCCACTGAAGCTTTCTTT
v_call: TRBV6-9; clone_size: .; d_call: .; j_call: TRBJ1-1; cdr3_aa: CASSYSKRAGTEAFF; cdr3_nt: TGTGCCAGCAGTTACTCGAAGCGGGCTGGCACTGAAGCTTTCTTT
v_call: TRBV11-1; clone_size: many; d_call: .; j_call: TRBJ2-1; cdr3_aa: CASSLAWVRVPYNEQFF; cdr3_nt: TGTGCCAGCAGCTTAGCTTGGGTGAGGGTACCCTACAATGAGCAGTTCTTC
v_call: TRBV7-2; clone_size: many; d_call: TRBD2; j_call: TRBJ2-7; cdr3_aa: CASSFDSAGAYEQYF; cdr3_nt: TGTGCCAGCAGCTTTGATTCGGCGGGAGCCTACGAGCAGTACTTC
v_call: TRBV20-1; clone_size: many; d_call: .; j_call: TRBJ2-2; cdr3_aa: CSATDGITNTGELFF; cdr3_nt: TGCAGTGCCACGGACGGAATTACGAACACCGGGGAGCTGTTTTTT
v_call: TRBV24-1; clone_size: few; d_call: TRBD2; j_call: TRBJ2-5; cdr3_aa: CATSGPGLAGYQETQYF; cdr3_nt: TGTGCCACCAGTGGCCCTGGACTAGCGGGCTACCAAGAGACCCAGTACTTC
v_call: TRBV19; clone_size: .; d_call: TRBD2; j_call: TRBJ2-7; cdr3_aa: CATGTSGEKSPPYEQYF; cdr3_nt: TGTGCCACTGGGACTAGCGGGGAGAAAAGCCCCCCCTACGAGCAGTACTTC
v_call: TRBV5-6; clone_size: many; d_call: .; j_call: TRBJ2-7; cdr3_aa: CASSLAGTPYYEQYF; cdr3_nt: TGTGCCAGCAGCTTGGCCGGGACACCCTACTACGAGCAGTACTTC
v_call: TRBV2; clone_size: many; d_call: .; j_call: TRBJ1-5; cdr3_aa: CASSVGAVPNQPQHF; cdr3_nt: TGTGCCAGCAGTGTGGGGGCCGTCCCGAATCAGCCCCAGCATTTT
v_call: TRBV19; clone_size: few; d_call: TRBD2; j_call: TRBJ2-1; cdr3_aa: CATTPGLAFYNEQFF; cdr3_nt: TGTGCCACCACCCCGGGACTAGCGTTCTACAATGAGCAGTTCTTC
v_call: TRBV4-1; clone_size: .; d_call: TRBD2; j_call: TRBJ2-2; cdr3_aa: CASSQIAGEGTGELFF; cdr3_nt: TGCGCCAGCAGCCAAATAGCGGGAGAGGGCACCGGGGAGCTGTTTTTT
v_call: TRBV12-3/TRBV12-4; clone_size: few; d_call: .; j_call: TRBJ2-3; cdr3_aa: CAINGGTGSAQYF; cdr3_nt: TGTGCCATCAACGGGGGCACCGGGAGTGCGCAGTATTTT
v_call: TRBV10-1; clone_size: .; d_call: TRBD2; j_call: TRBJ2-7; cdr3_aa: CASSRTSGGLEQYF; cdr3_nt: TGCGCCAGCAGTCGGACTAGCGGGGGCCTGGAGCAGTACTTC
v_call: TRBV27; clone_size: many; d_call: .; j_call: TRBJ2-5; cdr3_aa: CASSLYGETQYF; cdr3_nt: TGTGCCAGCAGCCTCTACGGAGAGACCCAGTACTTC